The rows below give T cell receptor beta chains drawn from one sample of a study of molecular identifiers for immune sequencing clone quantification. TCRdb reanalysed the PCR reads using MiXCR and keeps one entry per CDR3 protein. The data contain 50,000 to 75,000 distinct CDR3 sequences, 15% to 20% of them singletons. Sequencing was performed on naive CD8+ T cells from blood, with Jurkat cell RNA spiked in. These TCRs come from a human donor in good health. Some libraries in this study had Jurkat cell RNA spiked in. Both conserved end residues are part of each CDR3. D genes are given only for firm matches. Some rows have no size entry. The others give once, few or many, or a class for an expanded clone.

. | TRBJ2-1 | TRBD2 | TRBV10-3 | CAISELASGGNEQFF | TGTGCCATCAGTGAGTTGGCTAGCGGAGGCAATGAGCAGTTCTTC
many | TRBJ2-4 | . | TRBV7-8 | CASSGLAKNIQYF | TGTGCCAGCAGCGGATTAGCCAAAAACATTCAGTACTTC
many | TRBJ2-1 | . | TRBV6-2/TRBV6-3 | CASSSGEGIEQFF | TGTGCCAGCAGTTCGGGAGAGGGGATTGAGCAGTTCTTC
. | TRBJ1-1 | . | TRBV13 | CASSLSGRVAEAFF | TGTGCCAGCAGCCTTTCGGGGAGGGTCGCTGAAGCTTTCTTT
. | TRBJ1-1 | TRBD1 | TRBV12-5 | CASGPPDRGTEAFF | TGTGCTAGTGGTCCCCCGGACAGGGGCACTGAAGCTTTCTTT
many | TRBJ2-7 | . | TRBV7-6 | CASSLGQGGGEQYF | TGTGCCAGCAGCTTAGGACAGGGAGGGGGAGAGCAGTACTTC
many | TRBJ2-5 | TRBD2 | TRBV4-1 | CASSQVTGGETQYF | TGCGCCAGCAGCCAAGTAACGGGAGGAGAGACCCAGTACTTC
many | TRBJ2-5 | . | TRBV10-3 | CAISESKETQYF | TGTGCCATCAGTGAGTCGAAGGAGACCCAGTACTTC
many | TRBJ2-7 | . | TRBV7-2 | CASSFFDSSSYEQYF | TGTGCCAGCAGCTTTTTCGACAGTAGCTCCTACGAGCAGTACTTC
many | TRBJ2-3 | . | TRBV7-9 | CASSLGQGPTDTQYF | TGTGCCAGCAGCTTAGGGCAGGGACCCACAGATACGCAGTATTTT
many | TRBJ2-2 | . | TRBV19 | CASSFGTHTGELFF | TGTGCCAGTAGTTTCGGGACACACACCGGGGAGCTGTTTTTT
. | TRBJ2-7 | . | TRBV10-3 | CASREAAPYEQYF | TGTGCCTCCCGGGAAGCAGCGCCCTACGAGCAGTACTTC
. | TRBJ2-7 | . | TRBV14 | CASSQDYGETPYEQYF | TGTGCCAGCAGCCAAGATTATGGCGAGACCCCCTACGAGCAGTACTTC
many | TRBJ2-5 | . | TRBV7-9 | CASSRTDLPEETQYF | TGTGCCAGCAGCCGAACCGACTTGCCTGAAGAGACCCAGTACTTC
many | TRBJ2-2 | . | TRBV24-1 | CATKGSGRSDTGELFF | TGTGCCACCAAAGGCTCGGGGCGGTCAGACACCGGGGAGCTGTTTTTT
many | TRBJ2-2 | . | TRBV7-8 | CASSPGTGELFF | TGTGCCAGCAGCCCGGGTACCGGGGAGCTGTTTTTT
few | TRBJ2-7 | . | TRBV4-3 | CASSQGTQTYEQYF | TGCGCCAGCAGCCAAGGGACTCAGACCTACGAGCAGTACTTC
few | TRBJ1-5 | . | TRBV27 | CASSSLPGRYSNQPQHF | TGTGCCAGCAGTAGTCTGCCGGGGAGGTATAGCAATCAGCCCCAGCATTTT
. | TRBJ2-1 | TRBD2 | TRBV10-3 | CAISESGSGSIVYNEQFF | TGTGCCATCAGTGAGTCGGGTAGCGGGAGTATTGTTTACAATGAGCAGTTCTTC
many | TRBJ1-6 | . | TRBV4-1 | CARSQDQNPRPNSPLHF | TGCGCCCGCAGCCAAGATCAAAACCCCAGGCCTAATTCACCCCTCCACTTT
. | TRBJ2-7 | TRBD1 | TRBV27 | CASSFQGQGDEQYF | TGTGCCAGCAGTTTCCAGGGACAGGGAGACGAGCAGTACTTC
. | TRBJ2-1 | . | TRBV20-1 | CSARDGDQYNEQFF | TGCAGTGCTAGAGATGGGGACCAGTACAATGAGCAGTTCTTC
many | TRBJ2-3 | . | TRBV27 | CASSLEFGTTDTQYF | TGTGCCAGCAGTTTAGAATTTGGAACCACAGATACGCAGTATTTT
. | TRBJ2-7 | TRBD2 | TRBV29-1 | CSVETSGRYEQYF | TGCAGCGTTGAAACTAGCGGGCGCTACGAGCAGTACTTC
. | TRBJ2-7 | . | TRBV10-3 | CAISDPDRYEQYF | TGTGCCATCAGTGACCCAGATCGCTACGAGCAGTACTTC
few | TRBJ2-2 | . | TRBV5-1 | CASSSTGTHTNTGELFF | TGCGCCAGCAGCTCCACCGGGACACATACGAACACCGGGGAGCTGTTTTTT
. | TRBJ1-1 | . | TRBV24-1 | CATRDRVNTEAFF | TGTGCCACCAGGGACAGAGTGAACACTGAAGCTTTCTTT
many | TRBJ1-1 | . | TRBV25-1 | CASSEGVTRPRSRGAFF | TGTGCCAGCAGTGAAGGGGTGACCCGTCCCCGGTCAAGGGGGGCTTTCTTT
many | TRBJ2-5 | . | TRBV4-2 | CASSRNPFSGRIAETQYF | TGTGCCAGCAGCCGCAACCCCTTCTCGGGAAGAATCGCAGAGACCCAGTACTTC
. | TRBJ2-5 | . | TRBV6-2/TRBV6-3 | CASSYPMLEDNQETQYF | TGCGCCAGCAGTTACCCGATGCTTGAGGACAACCAAGAGACCCAGTACTTC
many | TRBJ1-4 | . | TRBV6-5 | CASSYSISGVPEKLFF | TGTGCCAGCAGTTACTCGATATCAGGGGTGCCTGAAAAACTGTTTTTT
many | TRBJ2-1 | . | TRBV20-1 | CSASRLSYNEQFF | TGCAGTGCTTCCAGACTCTCCTACAATGAGCAGTTCTTC
. | TRBJ2-3 | TRBD2 | TRBV2 | CASSEIALAGDTQYF | TGTGCCAGCAGTGAAATCGCACTAGCGGGCGATACGCAGTATTTT
many | TRBJ2-7 | . | TRBV5-1 | CASSLAGRNRSYEQYF | TGCGCCAGCAGCTTGGCGGGCAGGAACAGGTCCTACGAGCAGTACTTC
many | TRBJ1-5 | . | TRBV10-3 | CAISEGGYNQPQHF | TGTGCCATCAGTGAAGGGGGATACAATCAGCCCCAGCATTTT
many | TRBJ1-5 | . | TRBV20-1 | CSARPGGGLQPQHF | TGCAGTGCTAGACCCGGGGGCGGCCTACAGCCCCAGCATTTT
many | TRBJ1-1 | . | TRBV27 | CASSPLLGPTEAFF | TGTGCCAGCAGTCCCCTATTGGGGCCCACTGAAGCTTTCTTT
many | TRBJ2-1 | . | TRBV28 | CASSPSLVDDRGNYNEQFF | TGTGCCAGCAGTCCCTCCCTGGTCGATGACAGAGGTAACTACAATGAGCAGTTCTTC
many | TRBJ2-7 | . | TRBV11-2 | CASSPPRARAYEQYF | TGTGCCAGCAGCCCGCCGAGGGCTAGGGCCTACGAGCAGTACTTC
. | TRBJ1-1 | . | TRBV11-1 | CASKSPGTEAFF | TGTGCCAGCAAAAGCCCGGGCACTGAAGCTTTCTTT
many | TRBJ2-7 | . | TRBV10-3 | CAIGQGGEQYF | TGTGCCATCGGCCAGGGAGGCGAGCAGTACTTC
many | TRBJ2-7 | TRBD1 | TRBV7-9 | CASSPLGTGIYEQYF | TGTGCCAGCAGCCCCTTAGGGACAGGGATCTACGAGCAGTACTTC
. | TRBJ2-1 | . | TRBV27 | CASSLAGGANEQFF | TGTGCCAGCTCCCTCGCAGGTGGGGCCAATGAGCAGTTCTTC
. | TRBJ2-1 | . | TRBV7-9 | CASSLGVRDEQFF | TGTGCCAGCAGCTTAGGGGTGCGGGATGAGCAGTTCTTC
many | TRBJ2-1 | TRBD2 | TRBV27 | CASALAGGPHNEQFF | TGTGCCAGCGCTCTGGCGGGAGGGCCCCACAATGAGCAGTTCTTC
many | TRBJ2-1 | TRBD2 | TRBV12-3/TRBV12-4 | CASSLFGESGLAGARSEQFF | TGTGCCAGCAGTTTATTCGGAGAGAGTGGTTTGGCGGGAGCACGGAGTGAGCAGTTCTTC
few | TRBJ2-1 | TRBD2 | TRBV7-9 | CASSFSASGSNEQFF | TGTGCCAGCAGCTTTTCGGCTAGCGGGAGTAATGAGCAGTTCTTC
. | TRBJ2-7 | . | TRBV20-1 | CSEQMKGALICSGCEQYF | TGCAGTGAACAGATGAAAGGGGCCCTAATTTGTTCCGGGTGCGAGCAGTACTTC
few | TRBJ2-7 | . | TRBV4-1 | CASSQHQPQEQYF | TGCGCCAGCAGCCAACACCAACCTCAGGAGCAGTACTTC
few | TRBJ2-5 | TRBD2 | TRBV28 | CASSFRGLAGGEGTQYF | TGTGCCAGCAGTTTCCGAGGACTAGCGGGAGGTGAAGGGACCCAGTACTTC
many | TRBJ1-5 | . | TRBV4-3 | CASSQVRSLNQPQHF | TGCGCCAGCAGCCAAGTCAGGTCGTTGAATCAGCCCCAGCATTTT
many | TRBJ2-7 | . | TRBV5-1 | CASRPLDSTYEQYF | TGCGCCAGCAGGCCTCTCGACTCCACCTACGAGCAGTACTTC
. | TRBJ1-2 | TRBD1 | TRBV13 | CASSHGQGLGYTF | TGTGCCAGCAGCCACGGACAGGGGCTTGGCTACACCTTC
. | TRBJ2-1 | . | TRBV11-3 | CASSPPGLRSYNEQFF | TGTGCCAGCAGCCCCCCAGGTCTGAGGTCCTACAATGAGCAGTTCTTC